Sequencing of this T cell receptor (beta chain) was carried out in a study of T cell repertoires in cytomegalovirus infection. Background on the study: Matching HLA type, along with CMV infection, was indicated by public TCR beta signatures.

MiXCR, run by TCRdb on the reads, gives a single entry per CDR3 protein. Among 46,000 or so distinct CDR3 sequences, more than 20% were seen once, and the ten largest hold approximately 18%. This clonotype was counted a few times. No antigen is known for it. The CDR3 consists of 12 residues. Per germline, CDR1 LNHNV and CDR2 YYDKDF (reference sequence). The V and J ends lost 8 bases and 7 bases respectively, with 11 bases between them. The sequence was collected from a human donor in good health (CMV status not recorded). Some clones in this sample may be carry-over from other donors' samples. This chain links TRBV15 with TRBJ2-2, with D unresolved. The sequenced sample consisted of PBMCs, sequenced either directly or after in vitro stimulation (not recorded which). CDR3 sequence reads: CATRTGFGELFF. The CDR3 DNA sequence: TGTGCCACCCGTACGGGTTTCGGGGAGCTGTTTTTT.